Presented here are 25 T cell receptor beta chains from one specimen sequenced in a study of blood T cell repertoires in COVID-19. Using immunoSEQ multiplex PCR, the repertoire was profiled, and TCRdb retains in-frame clones only, with some absent. Of approximately 150,000 clones detected, 84% appear once; the ten largest clones hold around 9.5%. The sequencing sample was made of peripheral blood. The origin of the receptors is a man younger than 45 with COVID-19, enrolled during active disease.

The chain links TRBV5-1 to TRBJ2-7; D is unclear. The germline V gene has CDR1 SGHRS and CDR2 YFSETQ. The CDR3 has 14 amino acids. V was pared by 0 bases and J by 7 bases, with 14 bases between. The CDR3 nucleotides are TGCGCCAGCAGCTTGGCCCCAGGCTTCGAGGAGCAGTACTTC. Translated, it gives CASSLAPGFEEQYF.

The chain couples TRBV18 to TRBJ2-1; TRBD2 agrees at 13 bases. This CDR3 has 19 amino acids. V shed 3 bases, J shed 8 bases, and the junction held 16 bases outside the gene matches. Germline values: CDR1 KGHSH, CDR2 LQKENI. The CDR3 DNA sequence: TGTGCCAGCTCACCCAGGGCCGGGACTAGCGGGATGAGGGGTCATGAGCAGTTCTTC. Its protein is CASSPRAGTSGMRGHEQFF.

The V call is TRBV15, the J call TRBJ1-6; 8 bases agree with TRBD1. The CDR3 has 15 residues. Germline V gene data show CDR1 as LNHNV and CDR2 as YYDKDF (reference sequence). The ends lost 4 bases at V and 9 bases at J; junction bases unmatched: 8. The CDR3 DNA is TGTGCCACCAGCAACAGCGGACAGGGCGGTTCACCCCTCCACTTT. It specifies CATSNSGQGGSPLHF.

The V and J genes are TRBV3-1 (or the pseudogene TRBV3-2) and TRBJ2-1; D unclear. The germline V gene has CDR1 LGHDT and CDR2 YNNKEL (reference sequence). The germline V and J ends were trimmed by 1 base and 5 bases, with 3 bases remaining between them. The CDR3 contains 12 residues. The CDR3 nucleotides read TGTGCCAGCAGCCAAGTAAACAATGAGCAGTTCTTC. Its protein is CASSQVNNEQFF.

The chain links TRBV6-1 to TRBJ2-7; TRBD1 matches 7 bases. CDR1 is MNHNS and CDR2 is SASEGT in the germline V gene. This CDR3 is built from 14 residues. Trimming took 3 bases from V and 3 from J; bases not matched to a gene: 5. The CDR3 here is CASSDDYRGYEQYF. For the CDR3, the DNA is TGTGCCAGCAGTGACGACTACAGGGGCTACGAGCAGTACTTC.

V is TRBV5-1 and J is TRBJ2-1; D possibly corresponds to TRBD2 (5 bases). V was pared by 5 bases and J by 9 bases, with 18 bases between. The CDR3 is 14 residues long. CDR1 SGHRS and CDR2 YFSETQ come from the germline V gene. DNA for the CDR3: TGCGCCAGCAGTTCGGGATGGAGTGGAACTGAGCAGTTCTTC. Translated: CASSSGWSGTEQFF.

The V call is TRBV7-2, the J call TRBJ1-2; D uncertain. Germline CDR1 and CDR2: SGHTA and FQGNSA. V was cut by 5 bases and J by 2 bases, with 9 bases left in between. The CDR3 has 13 amino acids. The CDR3 DNA reads as TGTGCCAGCAGCACCTGGAGGAACTATGGCTACACCTTC. Translating it yields CASSTWRNYGYTF. Using reference TRBV7-2 and TRBJ1-2 for the parts outside the CDR3, the full variable domain is GAGVSQSPSNKVTEKGKDVELRCDPISGHTALYWYRQSLGQGLEFLIYFQGNSAPDKSGLPSDRFSAERTGGSVSTLTIQRTQQEDSAVYLCASSTWRNYGYTFGSGTRLTVV.

V gene TRBV3-1 (or the pseudogene TRBV3-2) combines with J gene TRBJ1-1; D gene ambiguous. CDR3 size: 14 residues. Germline V gene lookup returns CDR1 LGHDT and CDR2 YNNKEL (reference sequence). The ends were cut back, 5 bases at V and 5 bases at J, with 15 bases in the middle. The CDR3, as DNA: TGTGCCAGCAGCTCCCGGGAGGGAAGGACTGAAGCTTTCTTT. Translated, it gives CASSSREGRTEAFF.

The gene calls are TRBV28 and TRBJ2-5, with TRBD2 identical over 8 bases. The J segment lost 1 base and the V segment lost 3 bases, leaving 7 bases of the junction unmatched. Germline lookup yields CDR1 MDHEN and CDR2 SYDVKM. There are 16 residues in the CDR3. CDR3 amino acids: CASSFLGAGGQETQYF. The CDR3 DNA sequence: TGTGCCAGCAGTTTTCTTGGGGCGGGAGGCCAAGAGACCCAGTACTTC.

This clone has only a few counts. The rearrangement joins TRBV5-6 to TRBJ2-1; 14 positions match TRBD2. The CDR3 consists of 18 residues. Germline CDR1 and CDR2: SGHDT and YYEEEE. With V trimmed by 4 bases and J by 0 bases, 6 bases remained unmatched. CDR3 residues: CASSRLAGGESSYNEQFF. CDR3 DNA: TGTGCCAGCAGCCGACTAGCGGGAGGGGAAAGCTCCTACAATGAGCAGTTCTTC. The complete variable domain, with remaining parts taken from reference TRBV5-6 and TRBJ2-1, reads DAGVTQSPTHLIKTRGQQVTLRCSPKSGHDTVSWYQQALGQGPQFIFQYYEEEERQRGNFPDRFSGHQFPNYSSELNVNALLLGDSALYLCASSRLAGGESSYNEQFFGPGTRLTVL.

The rearrangement joins TRBV28 to TRBJ2-7, with no clear D. This CDR3 region has 14 residues. The V gene lost 8 bases and the J gene lost 2 bases, with 16 bases spanning the gap. CDR1 is MDHEN and CDR2 is SYDVKM in the germline V gene. CDR3 residues: CASARTDRAYEQYF. CDR3 coding DNA: TGTGCCAGCGCCAGAACCGACCGGGCCTACGAGCAGTACTTC.

The V and J genes are TRBV6-1 and TRBJ2-2; 7 bases align to TRBD1. The J segment lost 6 bases and the V segment lost 2 bases, leaving 6 bases of the junction unmatched. Germline loops: CDR1 MNHNS, CDR2 SASEGT. This CDR3 is built from 15 residues. The CDR3 region is CASSEWGQLPGELFF. DNA of the CDR3: TGTGCCAGCAGTGAATGGGGACAGTTGCCCGGGGAGCTGTTTTTT.

V is TRBV19 and J is TRBJ2-1; D may be TRBD1 (5 bases). V lost 1 base and J lost 1, with 8 bases in between. CDR1 and CDR2 (germline): LNHDA, SQIVND (reference sequence). The CDR3 loop spans 15 amino acids. This CDR3 is CASSIGDRSYNEQFF. In DNA form, the CDR3 reads TGTGCCAGTAGTATAGGCGACAGATCCTACAATGAGCAGTTCTTC.

The genes are TRBV6-5 and TRBJ2-7, with D unresolved. The CDR3 length is 12 residues. With 5 bases removed from V and 3 bases from J, the gap between germline ends came to 8 bases. The germline V gene has CDR1 MNHEY and CDR2 SVGAGI. DNA for the CDR3: TGTGCCAGCAGTCCCATAGACTACGAGCAGTACTTC. Its translation: CASSPIDYEQYF.

The chain employs TRBV7-3 and TRBJ2-5, with TRBD2 as a possible D gene (5 bases). The CDR3 consists of 15 residues. The germline gives CDR1 SGHTA, CDR2 FQGTGA. V gave up 2 bases and J gave up 1 base, with 11 bases separating them. The chain's CDR3 is CASSLGSGRQETQYF. The CDR3 DNA sequence: TGTGCCAGCAGCTTAGGGAGTGGCCGCCAAGAGACCCAGTACTTC. Supplemented by reference TRBV7-3 and TRBJ2-5, the full variable domain reads GAGVSQTPSNKVTEKGKYVELRCDPISGHTALYWYRQSLGQGPEFLIYFQGTGAADDSGLPNDRFFAVRPEGSVSTLKIQRTERGDSAVYLCASSLGSGRQETQYFGPGTRLLVL.

The chain couples TRBV27 to TRBJ1-2, with 9 bases aligning to TRBD1. The V and J ends lost 5 bases and 7 bases, in that order; junction bases with no gene match: 8. Germline CDR1 reads MNHEY; CDR2 reads SMNVEV (reference sequence). There are 14 residues in the CDR3. The CDR3 spells CASSPRTGVGGYTF. The CDR3 DNA is TGTGCCAGCAGTCCGAGGACAGGGGTGGGTGGCTACACCTTC.

This chain joins TRBV27 and TRBJ2-1; no firm D call. Per the germline V gene, CDR1 is MNHEY and CDR2 is SMNVEV (reference sequence). The V end lost 2 bases, the J end lost 10 bases, and 6 bases lay between the germline ends. The CDR3 loop spans 11 amino acids. In nucleotides, the CDR3 is TGTGCCAGCAGTTTAAACTTCGAGCAGTTCTTC. This translates into CASSLNFEQFF.

V usage is TRBV9 and J usage is TRBJ1-6; 7 bases line up with TRBD1. Germline CDR1 is SGDLS and CDR2 is YYNGEE. The V segment lost 6 bases and the J segment 2 bases; nucleotides outside the gene matches: 8. This CDR3 has 16 amino acids. CDR3 bases: TGTGCCAGCACCTCAGGGGGACAGCCCTATAATTCACCCCTCCACTTT. The encoded protein is CASTSGGQPYNSPLHF. Using reference TRBV9 and TRBJ1-6 for the parts outside the CDR3, the full variable domain is DSGVTQTPKHLITATGQRVTLRCSPRSGDLSVYWYQQSLDQGLQFLIQYYNGEERAKGNILERFSAQQFPDLHSELNLSSLELGDSALYFCASTSGGQPYNSPLHFGNGTRLTVT.

The sample holds a few counts of this clone. The rearrangement links TRBV28 to TRBJ1-5, with 7 positions matching TRBD1. V trimming: 8 bases; J trimming: 11 bases; junction bases outside the gene matches: 9. The germline gives CDR1 MDHEN, CDR2 SYDVKM. The CDR3 spans 12 residues. CDR3 sequence (DNA): TGTGCCAGCTCTCAGGGGGGAAAGGCCCAGCATTTT. It yields the protein CASSQGGKAQHF.

This rearrangement joins TRBV27 to TRBJ2-5, with 7 positions matching TRBD2. V shed 5 bases and J 5 bases; nucleotides not matched to a gene: 5. The CDR3 is 13 amino acids. The germline CDR1 and CDR2 sequences are MNHEY and SMNVEV (reference sequence). The CDR3 nucleotides are TGTGCCAGCAGTGTCCTAGCGGCGGAGACCCAGTACTTC. It yields the protein CASSVLAAETQYF.

The CDR3 loop is CASSLAGGTDTQYF. The CDR3 region has the DNA TGTGCCAGCAGCCTAGCGGGAGGTACAGATACGCAGTATTTT. The chain links TRBV6-2 or TRBV6-3 to TRBJ2-3; TRBD2 aligns across 11 bases. The CDR3 sequence is 14 residues long. With V trimmed by 6 bases and J by 3 bases, 2 bases remained unmatched. Germline CDR1 and CDR2: MNHEY and SVGEGT.

The J gene is TRBJ1-6, the V gene TRBV7-2, with a tentative D call TRBD1 (5 bases). CDR3 length: 14 residues. Germline-derived CDR1 and CDR2 are SGHTA and FQGNSA. V gave up 5 bases and J gave up 7 bases, with 12 bases separating them. CDR3 residues: CASSPRVGNSPLHF. CDR3 DNA sequence: TGTGCCAGCAGCCCCAGGGTGGGCAATTCACCCCTCCACTTT. The entire variable domain, with the rest obtained from reference TRBV7-2 and TRBJ1-6, is as follows: GAGVSQSPSNKVTEKGKDVELRCDPISGHTALYWYRQSLGQGLEFLIYFQGNSAPDKSGLPSDRFSAERTGGSVSTLTIQRTQQEDSAVYLCASSPRVGNSPLHFGNGTRLTVT.

A single count supports this clone. The J gene is TRBJ2-3, the V gene TRBV6-1; D is possibly TRBD2 (6 bases). The germline gives CDR1 MNHNS, CDR2 SASEGT. The V gene lost 0 bases and the J gene lost 0 bases, with 16 bases spanning the gap. The CDR3 runs 18 residues. CDR3: CASSEASRGLISTDTQYF. CDR3 sequence (DNA): TGTGCCAGCAGTGAAGCGTCCCGGGGACTCATCAGCACAGATACGCAGTATTTT.

This clone was counted between two and nine times. The chain recombines TRBV14 with TRBJ2-5, with TRBD2 matching 13 bases. The trim removed 6 bases at V and 2 bases at J, leaving 12 bases unmatched. CDR3 length: 18 residues. Germline assignment: CDR1 SGHDN and CDR2 FVKESK. The CDR3 nucleotides read TGTGCCAGCAGTCTCCAACTAGCGGGAGGGCCCCAACAAGAGACCCAGTACTTC. Its translation: CASSLQLAGGPQQETQYF.

The J gene is TRBJ2-1, the V gene TRBV3-1 (or the pseudogene TRBV3-2); D unclear. CDR3 length: 16 amino acids. Germline CDR1 and CDR2: LGHDT and YNNKEL (reference sequence). V lost 0 bases and J lost 6, with 15 bases in between. CDR3 sequence (DNA): TGTGCCAGCAGCCAAGAGCGCTCGCGGTTAGGCAATGAGCAGTTCTTC. The encoded protein is CASSQERSRLGNEQFF.